One and the same sample provided the 22 T cell receptor beta chains below, sequenced in a study of neurological immune-mediated disorders. One entry per CDR3 protein, called by TCRdb with MiXCR from the 5' RACE reads. The sample holds about 78,000 distinct CDR3 sequences, less than 5.5% seen once. Sample: PBMCs. The source of these receptors is a woman aged 30 to 39 with multiple sclerosis.

The chain links TRBV20-1 to TRBJ2-4; D call uncertain. This CDR3 contains 13 residues. The germline V gene encodes CDR1 DFQATT and CDR2 SNEGSKA (reference sequence). Trimming took 6 bases from V and 0 from J, leaving 9 bases between them. Here the CDR3 DNA reads TGCAGTGCCACCAGCCTAGCCAAAAACATTCAGTACTTC. Its protein is CSATSLAKNIQYF.

This clonotype came up many times. The V gene is TRBV12-3 or TRBV12-4, the J gene TRBJ1-5, with D unresolved. This CDR3 is 15 amino acids long. The germline V and J ends were trimmed by 3 bases and 2 bases, with 11 bases remaining between them. CDR3 DNA sequence: TGTGCCAGCAGTTTCAGTCCTGGTGGCAATCAGCCCCAGCATTTT. It is translated as CASSFSPGGNQPQHF.

The table lists this clonotype with many counts. The V call is TRBV24-1, the J call TRBJ1-2; TRBD1 matches 9 bases. The J segment lost 9 bases and the V segment lost 7 bases, leaving 8 bases of the junction unmatched. This CDR3 is built from 13 residues. The germline CDR1 and CDR2 sequences are KGHDR and SFDVKD. CDR3 nucleotides: TGTGCCACCAGCCGGGACAGGGAATCGCGCTACACCTTC. This encodes CATSRDRESRYTF.

This clonotype has ten or more counts. The chain has TRBV10-1 and TRBJ1-2; D may be TRBD1 (6 bases). Looked up from germline, CDR1 is WNHNN and CDR2 is SYGVQD (reference sequence). The CDR3 loop spans 13 amino acids. Trimming left V 5 bases short and J 4 bases short, with 11 bases between. This chain's CDR3 is CASSLGQSYGYTF. DNA for the CDR3: TGCGCCAGCAGTCTCGGACAGTCCTATGGCTACACCTTC.

This clonotype showed up many times. V and J are TRBV20-1 and TRBJ2-7; D not resolved. The CDR3 runs 12 residues. Per germline, CDR1 DFQATT and CDR2 SNEGSKA (reference sequence). V lost 4 bases to trimming and J lost 3 bases, with 10 bases between them. This chain's CDR3 is CSAMIQRYEQYF. Here the CDR3 DNA reads TGCAGTGCTATGATACAGCGCTACGAGCAGTACTTC.

This clonotype was picked up many times. This chain connects TRBV27 to TRBJ2-5, with 8 bases that match TRBD2. Losses at the gene ends were 3 bases for V and 1 base for J; bases not matched to a gene: 4. Germline CDR1 reads MNHEY; CDR2 reads SMNVEV (reference sequence). This CDR3 comprises 15 residues. CDR3 bases: TGTGCCAGCAGTTTCGGGGGGGTTAGCCAAGAGACCCAGTACTTC. Translated, it gives CASSFGGVSQETQYF.

V is TRBV14 and J is TRBJ1-6; the D is unclear. CDR3 length equals 14 residues. CDR1 is SGHDN and CDR2 is FVKESK in the germline V gene. Trimming pared 4 bases from V and 12 bases from J, leaving 16 bases between. CDR3 amino acids: CASSLASIGGPLHF. As DNA, the CDR3 is TGTGCCAGCAGCCTCGCTTCGATCGGAGGACCCCTCCACTTT.

This clonotype was observed many times. The J gene is TRBJ1-2, the V gene TRBV5-1, with 8 bases lining up with TRBD1. The length of the CDR3 is 18 residues. Germline CDR1 is SGHRS and CDR2 is YFSETQ. V trimming: 1 base; J trimming: 4 bases; junction bases outside the gene matches: 15. The CDR3 DNA follows: TGCGCCAGCAGCTTGTGGTCTCCGGGACAGGTTTTTGGCTATGGCTACACCTTC. Translating it yields CASSLWSPGQVFGYGYTF.

This clonotype was recorded at least ten times. V gene TRBV29-1 combines with J gene TRBJ2-5; D is uncertain. This CDR3 spans 13 amino acids. CDR1 SQVTM and CDR2 ANQGSEA come from the germline V gene. V lost 0 bases and J lost 2, with 7 bases in between. CDR3 bases: TGCAGCGTTGAAGATGGCAGGCAAGAGACCCAGTACTTC. This codes for CSVEDGRQETQYF.

This clonotype was recorded many times. CDR3 DNA: TGTGCCAGCTCAGCTAAGACAGGGGGCGACTATGGCTACACCTTC. Protein product: CASSAKTGGDYGYTF. The chain is built from TRBV18 and TRBJ1-2; TRBD1 matches at 10 bases. The CDR3 sequence is 15 residues long. Germline lookup yields CDR1 KGHSH and CDR2 LQKENI. Unmatched junction bases numbered 6, after V lost 5 bases and J lost 3 bases.

This clonotype was found many times. The rearrangement links TRBV3-1 to TRBJ2-3; 9 bases line up with TRBD2. Per the germline V gene, CDR1 is LGHDT and CDR2 is YNNKEL (reference sequence). The CDR3 sequence is 16 residues long. Trimming at V came to 4 bases and at J to 1 base, leaving 6 bases not matched to a gene. DNA of the CDR3: TGTGCCAGCAGCCTACGCGGGAGGGCCGGCACAGATACGCAGTATTTT. Amino acids: CASSLRGRAGTDTQYF.

This clonotype was detected many times. The chain employs TRBV5-1 and TRBJ2-5; 8 bases line up with TRBD1. The CDR3 is 15 residues long. With 4 bases clipped from V and 5 bases from J, the junction kept 10 bases outside the gene matches. Per the germline V gene, CDR1 is SGHRS and CDR2 is YFSETQ. The CDR3 DNA reads as TGCGCCAGCAGCCCGGTAGGACAGGGCCGCGAGACCCAGTACTTC. Translating gives CASSPVGQGRETQYF.

This clonotype was seen ten or more times. The gene calls are TRBV12-3 or TRBV12-4 and TRBJ1-4; 7 bases are a match to TRBD1. The V gene end was trimmed by 10 bases and the J gene end by 8 bases; junction bases not matched to a gene: 4. CDR3 length equals 11 residues. The CDR3 DNA reads TGTGCCACCTTGGACAGGGAAAAACTGTTTTTT. It translates to CATLDREKLFF.

This clonotype was recorded at least ten times. V and J are TRBV20-1 and TRBJ1-5, with D perhaps TRBD1 (5 bases). Germline-derived CDR1 and CDR2 are DFQATT and SNEGSKA (reference sequence). The CDR3 length is 14 residues. V gave up 1 base and J gave up 0 bases, with 7 bases separating them. The CDR3 nucleotides are TGCAGTGCTAGAGTTGGGGGTAGCAATCAGCCCCAGCATTTT. It translates to CSARVGGSNQPQHF.

Notes on this clonotype: Since a much larger clone is just one base distant, this may be a read error. The chain carries TRBV28 and TRBJ1-2, with 8 bases lining up with TRBD1. This CDR3 is 12 amino acids long. Germline CDR1 MDHEN, CDR2 SYDVKM. The CDR3 protein is CDSSLDRGGYTF. CDR3 in DNA: TGTGACAGCAGTTTAGACAGGGGAGGCTACACCTTC.

This clonotype was seen more than once but under ten times. The V and J genes are TRBV20-1 and TRBJ1-3; D remains ambiguous. Germline CDR1 reads DFQATT; CDR2 reads SNEGSKA (reference sequence). The germline V and J ends were trimmed by 6 bases and 4 bases, with 16 bases remaining between them. The CDR3 extends over 14 amino acids. This chain's CDR3 is CSAPVPGSGNTIYF. The CDR3 nucleotides read TGCAGTGCCCCCGTCCCGGGCTCGGGAAACACCATATATTTT.

The chain has TRBV10-2 and TRBJ1-4; a possible D gene is TRBD1 (5 bases). The CDR3 spans 16 residues. Germline assignment: CDR1 WSHSY and CDR2 SAAADI. V lost 3 bases to trimming and J lost 3 bases, with 14 bases between them. CDR3 protein: CASSDAGRGANEKLFF. CDR3 in DNA: TGCGCCAGCAGTGACGCGGGGAGGGGAGCTAATGAAAAACTGTTTTTT.

Ten or more counts support this clonotype. This chain connects TRBV18 to TRBJ1-4; D gene ambiguous. Germline V gene lookup returns CDR1 KGHSH and CDR2 LQKENI. The CDR3 covers 16 residues. V was pared by 3 bases and J by 3 bases, with 14 bases between. As DNA, the CDR3 is TGTGCCAGCTCACCTGACGGGATTAGGGCTAATGAAAAACTGTTTTTT. Protein sequence: CASSPDGIRANEKLFF.

This rearrangement joins TRBV3-1 to TRBJ2-1; TRBD2 agrees at 8 bases. From germline, CDR1 is LGHDT and CDR2 YNNKEL (reference sequence). The CDR3 has 15 residues. Trimming took 4 bases from V and 7 from J; bases not matched to a gene: 9. The CDR3 DNA is TGTGCCAGCAGCCCCCCCCCGGGGGGGAGGAATGAGCAGTTCTTC. Translated: CASSPPPGGRNEQFF.

This clonotype appeared many times. The chain carries TRBV7-9 and TRBJ2-3; 7 positions agree with TRBD2. The CDR3 runs to 15 residues. After removal of 1 base from V and 4 bases from J, the junction contained 5 bases not matched to a gene. Germline CDR1 reads SEHNR; CDR2 reads FQNEAQ (reference sequence). The CDR3 DNA follows: TGTGCCAGCAGCTTAGACGGGGGGAGACCAGATACGCAGTATTTT. This encodes CASSLDGGRPDTQYF.

This clonotype has ten or more counts. The gene calls are TRBV20-1 and TRBJ2-3, with D unresolved. Germline V lookup: CDR1 DFQATT, CDR2 SNEGSKA (reference sequence). The CDR3 has 16 residues. V shed 0 bases and J shed 4 bases, with 17 bases lying between them. The CDR3 sequence is CSARDLIGSHPDTQYF. CDR3 DNA sequence: TGCAGTGCTAGAGATCTCATCGGCAGCCACCCAGATACGCAGTATTTT.

The genes are TRBV30 and TRBJ1-3; 9 bases map to TRBD1. There are 15 residues in the CDR3. The V gene's germline CDR1 is GTSNPN and CDR2 SVGIG (reference sequence). V lost 5 bases and J lost 1; bases outside the gene matches: 6. The CDR3 bases are TGTGCCTGGGCCGGGACAGGGTTTTCTGGAAACACCATATATTTT. As protein: CAWAGTGFSGNTIYF. The variable domain in full, with the rest retrieved from reference TRBV30 and TRBJ1-3, is SQTIHQWPATLVQPVGSPLSLECTVEGTSNPNLYWYRQAAGRGLQLLFYSVGIGQISSEVPQNLSASRPQDRQFILSSKKLLLSDSGFYLCAWAGTGFSGNTIYFGEGSWLTVV.